This T cell receptor beta chain comes out of a study of breast tumors, draining lymph nodes, adjacent tissues. This clonotype was seen only once. Germline CDR1 and CDR2: SGHNT and YYREEE (reference sequence). The V segment lost 4 bases and the J segment 1 base; nucleotides outside the gene matches: 19. This CDR3 contains 20 residues. TCRdb re-called the multiplex PCR reads with MiXCR, one entry per CDR3 protein. The sample shows about 21,000 distinct CDR3 sequences, 45% to 75% of them seen only once. Sequencing was carried out using breast tumor tissue. The source of this sequence is a female donor with breast cancer. Some clones in this sample may be carry-over from other donors' samples. The rearrangement uses TRBV5-4 and TRBJ2-3, with TRBD1 identical over 9 bases. The CDR3 DNA follows: TGTGCCAGCAGCCCGGGGACAGGGACTGTAAGGACCGTTCGCACAGATACGCAGTATTTT. Residues: CASSPGTGTVRTVRTDTQYF.